These 2 T cell receptor beta chains share one sample of origin, sequenced in a study of shared clonotypes between healthy human individuals. Profiled with immunoSEQ multiplex PCR; TCRdb holds only in-frame clones, not every one. This table has 2 million to 2.5 million clones, approximately 95% appearing once. The sample consisted of naive CD4+ T cells from PBMCs. Regarding subset: CD45RA+ positively selected. The receptors come from a man between 18 and 29 years old in good health. Some clones in this sample may be carry-over from other donors' samples.

This sequence joins TRBV29-1 and TRBJ1-5; D gene uncertain. V was clipped by 5 bases and J by 7 bases, with 15 bases between them. CDR3 size: 13 residues. CDR1 and CDR2 from the germline V gene are SQVTM and ANQGSEA. In nucleotides, the CDR3 is TGCAGCGTTCAGTTCGGGGAAAACCAGCCCCAGCATTTT. As protein: CSVQFGENQPQHF.

The chain combines TRBV28 with TRBJ2-3; TRBD1 might be the D (5 bases). The CDR3 totals 15 residues. Trimming took 3 bases from V and 0 from J, leaving 10 bases between them. Germline CDR1 and CDR2: MDHEN and SYDVKM. As DNA, the CDR3 is TGTGCCAGCAGTTTGCCGACAGACAGCACAGATACGCAGTATTTT. Its translation is CASSLPTDSTDTQYF.